This T cell receptor beta chain was sequenced in a study of metastatic and nonmetastatic thyroid tumors. Across the study: Across blood and tumor or nodule tissue, repertoires from malignant and benign thyroid patients were compared with one another. General study findings and limits: The study reportedly found significantly higher TCR beta diversity in malignant thyroid tumors than benign nodules, in blood and tumor.

In the authors' workflow: Differences in CDR3 between clinicopathological groups were drawn on to build a classifier intended to discriminate distant-metastatic papillary thyroid cancer patients. TCRdb reanalyzed the PCR reads via MiXCR. TCRdb's processing, not the authors', yielded these V and J calls. Here the sample spans approximately 30,000 clones, more than 20% being singletons. Patients had received no treatment of any kind before thyroid surgery. Per germline, CDR1 SGHKS and CDR2 YYEKEE (reference sequence). The CDR3 extends over 16 amino acids. V was pared by 2 bases and J by 3 bases, with 11 bases of the junction left unmatched. This clone was observed at least ten times. Its antigen is unknown.

Sequenced material: blood. The source of this sequence is a female donor with papillary thyroid cancer or a benign thyroid nodule (not recorded which). Some clones in this sample may be carry-over from other donors' samples. The chain uses TRBV5-5 and TRBJ2-7; TRBD1 matches at 7 bases. The CDR3 loop reads CASSFQQGQTYYEQYF. In DNA, the CDR3 is TGTGCCAGCAGCTTTCAACAGGGACAGACGTACTACGAGCAGTACTTC.